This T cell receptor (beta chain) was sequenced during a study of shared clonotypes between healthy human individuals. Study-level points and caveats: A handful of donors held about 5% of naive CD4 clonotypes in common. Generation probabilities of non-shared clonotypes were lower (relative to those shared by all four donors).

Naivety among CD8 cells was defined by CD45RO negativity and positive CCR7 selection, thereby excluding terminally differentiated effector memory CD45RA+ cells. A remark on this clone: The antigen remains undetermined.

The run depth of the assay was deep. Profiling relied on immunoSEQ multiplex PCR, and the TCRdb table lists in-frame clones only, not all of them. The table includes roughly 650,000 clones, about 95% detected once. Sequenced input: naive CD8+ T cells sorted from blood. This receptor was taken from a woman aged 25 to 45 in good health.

CDR3 protein: CASSPADETDTQYF. In DNA form, the CDR3 reads TGTGCCAGCAGCCCAGCCGACGAGACAGATACGCAGTATTTT. The rearrangement links TRBV5-6 to TRBJ2-3; D remains unclear. V lost 4 bases and J 3 bases, leaving 12 bases between the germline ends. The CDR3 is 14 residues long. CDR1 SGHDT and CDR2 YYEEEE come from the germline V gene.